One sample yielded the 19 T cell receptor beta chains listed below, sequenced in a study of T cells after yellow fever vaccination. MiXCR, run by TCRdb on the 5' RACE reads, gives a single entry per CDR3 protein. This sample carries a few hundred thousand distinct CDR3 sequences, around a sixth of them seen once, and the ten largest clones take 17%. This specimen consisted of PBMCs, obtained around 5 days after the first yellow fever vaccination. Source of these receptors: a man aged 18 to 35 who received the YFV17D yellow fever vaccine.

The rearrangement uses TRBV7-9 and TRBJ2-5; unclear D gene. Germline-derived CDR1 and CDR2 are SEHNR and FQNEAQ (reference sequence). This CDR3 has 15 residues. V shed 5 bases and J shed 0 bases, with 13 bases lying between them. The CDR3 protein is CASSVLMGNQETQYF. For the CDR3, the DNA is TGTGCCAGCAGCGTTCTCATGGGGAACCAAGAGACCCAGTACTTC.

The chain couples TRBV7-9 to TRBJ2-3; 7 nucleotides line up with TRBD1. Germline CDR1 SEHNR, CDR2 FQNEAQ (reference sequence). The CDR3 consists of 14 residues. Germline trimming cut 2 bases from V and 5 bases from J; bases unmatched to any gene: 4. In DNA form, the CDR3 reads TGTGCCAGCAGCTTATTCACAGGGGTAGATACGCAGTATTTT. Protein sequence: CASSLFTGVDTQYF. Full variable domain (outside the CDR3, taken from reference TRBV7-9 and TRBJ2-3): DTGVSQNPRHKITKRGQNVTFRCDPISEHNRLYWYRQTLGQGPEFLTYFQNEAQLEKSRLLSDRFSAERPKGSFSTLEIQRTEQGDSAMYLCASSLFTGVDTQYFGPGTRLTVL.

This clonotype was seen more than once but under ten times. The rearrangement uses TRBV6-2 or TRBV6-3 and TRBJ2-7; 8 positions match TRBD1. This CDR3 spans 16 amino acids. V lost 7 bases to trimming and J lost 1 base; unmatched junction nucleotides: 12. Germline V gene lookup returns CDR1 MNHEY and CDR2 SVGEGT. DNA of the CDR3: TGTGCCAGCAACGGACAGGGCCTCGAAGGGTCCTACGAGCAGTACGTC. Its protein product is CASNGQGLEGSYEQYV.

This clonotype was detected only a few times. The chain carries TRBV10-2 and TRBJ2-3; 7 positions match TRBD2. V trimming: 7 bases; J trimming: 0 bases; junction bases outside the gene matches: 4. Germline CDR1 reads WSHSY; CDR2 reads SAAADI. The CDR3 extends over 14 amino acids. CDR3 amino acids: CASKERGSTDTQYF. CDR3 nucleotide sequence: TGCGCCAGCAAGGAGCGGGGCAGCACAGATACGCAGTATTTT.

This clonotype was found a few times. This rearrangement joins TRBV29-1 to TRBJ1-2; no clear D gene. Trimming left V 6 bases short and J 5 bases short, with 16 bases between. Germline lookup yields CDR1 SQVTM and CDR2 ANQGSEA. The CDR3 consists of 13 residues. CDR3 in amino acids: CSVTPAGSYGYTF. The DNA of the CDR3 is TGCAGCGTAACACCGGCTGGGTCATATGGCTACACCTTC.

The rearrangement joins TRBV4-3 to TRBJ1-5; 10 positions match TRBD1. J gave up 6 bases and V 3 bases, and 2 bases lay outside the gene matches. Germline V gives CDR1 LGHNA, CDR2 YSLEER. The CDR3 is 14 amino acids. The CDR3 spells CASSQRTGGQPQHF. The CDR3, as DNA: TGCGCCAGCAGCCAGCGGACAGGGGGTCAGCCCCAGCATTTT.

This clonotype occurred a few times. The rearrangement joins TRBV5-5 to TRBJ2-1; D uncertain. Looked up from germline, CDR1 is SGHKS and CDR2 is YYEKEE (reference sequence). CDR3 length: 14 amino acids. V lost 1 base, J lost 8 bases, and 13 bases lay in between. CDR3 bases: TGTGCCAGCAGCTTGCGGGCAGGCTGGGATGAGCAGTTCTTC. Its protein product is CASSLRAGWDEQFF.

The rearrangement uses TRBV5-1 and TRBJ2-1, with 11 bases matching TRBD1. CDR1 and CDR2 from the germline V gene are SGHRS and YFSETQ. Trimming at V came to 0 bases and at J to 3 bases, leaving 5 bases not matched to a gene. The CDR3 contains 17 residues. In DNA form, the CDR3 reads TGCGCCAGCAGCTTGGCCCCCGGGACAGGGGGCTACAATGAGCAGTTCTTC. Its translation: CASSLAPGTGGYNEQFF. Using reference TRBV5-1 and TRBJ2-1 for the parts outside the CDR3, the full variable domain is KAGVTQTPRYLIKTRGQQVTLSCSPISGHRSVSWYQQTPGQGLQFLFEYFSETQRNKGNFPGRFSGRQFSNSRSEMNVSTLELGDSALYLCASSLAPGTGGYNEQFFGPGTRLTVL.

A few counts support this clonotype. DNA for the CDR3: TGTGCCAGCAGCGCCTTGGGGACTAGCACGACCGGGGAGCTGTTTTTT. Protein: CASSALGTSTTGELFF. The chain has TRBV7-6 and TRBJ2-2; 9 positions agree with TRBD2. Per germline, CDR1 SGHVS and CDR2 FNYEAQ. The CDR3 sequence is 16 residues long. After removal of 5 bases from V and 5 bases from J, the junction contained 9 bases not matched to a gene.

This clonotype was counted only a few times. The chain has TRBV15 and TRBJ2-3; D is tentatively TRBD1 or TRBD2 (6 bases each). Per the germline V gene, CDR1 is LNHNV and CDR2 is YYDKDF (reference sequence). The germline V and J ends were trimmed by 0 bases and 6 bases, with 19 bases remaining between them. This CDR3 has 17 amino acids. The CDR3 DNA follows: TGTGCCACCAGCAGAGATCGTTTGGGTAGGGGGGCGGATACGCAGTATTTT. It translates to CATSRDRLGRGADTQYF.

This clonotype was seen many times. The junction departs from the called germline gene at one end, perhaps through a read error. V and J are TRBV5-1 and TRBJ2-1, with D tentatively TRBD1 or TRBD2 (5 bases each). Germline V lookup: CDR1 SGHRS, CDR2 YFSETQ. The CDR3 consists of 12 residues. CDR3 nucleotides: TGTGCCAGCAGCTTGGGACGCAATGAGCAGTTCTTC. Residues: CASSLGRNEQFF.

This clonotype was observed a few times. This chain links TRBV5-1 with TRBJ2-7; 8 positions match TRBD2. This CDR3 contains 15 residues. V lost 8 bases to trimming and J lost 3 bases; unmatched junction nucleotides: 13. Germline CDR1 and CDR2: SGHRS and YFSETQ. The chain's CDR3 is CASSLAGITYYEQYF. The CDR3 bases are TGCGCCAGTTCGTTAGCGGGGATAACCTACTACGAGCAGTACTTC.

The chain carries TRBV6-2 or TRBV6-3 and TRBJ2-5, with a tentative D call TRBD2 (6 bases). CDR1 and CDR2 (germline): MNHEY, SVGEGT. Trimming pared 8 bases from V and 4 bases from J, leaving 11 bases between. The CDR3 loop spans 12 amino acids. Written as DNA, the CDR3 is TGTGCCAGCGCGGGACTTCGAGAGACCCAGTACTTC. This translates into CASAGLRETQYF.

The CDR3 here is CASSPGLSNTGELFF. The DNA of the CDR3 is TGTGCCAGTAGTCCGGGACTCTCGAACACCGGGGAGCTGTTTTTT. The gene calls are TRBV19 and TRBJ2-2; D may be TRBD2 (6 bases). The V gene's germline CDR1 is LNHDA and CDR2 SQIVND (reference sequence). This CDR3 is 15 amino acids long. V lost 5 bases, J lost 0 bases, and 10 bases lay in between.

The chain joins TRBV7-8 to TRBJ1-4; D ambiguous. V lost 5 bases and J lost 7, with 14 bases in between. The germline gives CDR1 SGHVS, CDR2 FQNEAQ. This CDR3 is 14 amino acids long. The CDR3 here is CASSPDGRGEKLFF. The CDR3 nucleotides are TGTGCCAGCAGCCCAGACGGGCGGGGTGAAAAACTGTTTTTT.

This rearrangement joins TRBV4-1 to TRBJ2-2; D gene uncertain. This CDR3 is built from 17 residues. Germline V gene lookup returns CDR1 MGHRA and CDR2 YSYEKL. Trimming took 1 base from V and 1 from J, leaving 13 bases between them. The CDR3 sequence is CASSQVLKFLNTGELFF. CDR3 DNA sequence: TGCGCCAGCAGCCAAGTTCTCAAATTCTTGAACACCGGGGAGCTGTTTTTT.

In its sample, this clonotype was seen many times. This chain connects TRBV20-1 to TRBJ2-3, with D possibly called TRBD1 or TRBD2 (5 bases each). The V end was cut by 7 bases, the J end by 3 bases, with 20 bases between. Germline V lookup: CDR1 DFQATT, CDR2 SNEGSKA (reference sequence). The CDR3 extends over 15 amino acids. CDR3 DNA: TGCAGTGTTCGACCCGGGACCTCGAGTACAGATACGCAGTATTTT. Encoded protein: CSVRPGTSSTDTQYF.

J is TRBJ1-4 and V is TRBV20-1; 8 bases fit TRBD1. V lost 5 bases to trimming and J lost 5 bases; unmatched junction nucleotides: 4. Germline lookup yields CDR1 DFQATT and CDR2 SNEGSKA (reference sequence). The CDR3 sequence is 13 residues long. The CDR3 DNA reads TGCAGTGCTTTGACAGGGGAGAATGAAAAACTGTTTTTT. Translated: CSALTGENEKLFF.

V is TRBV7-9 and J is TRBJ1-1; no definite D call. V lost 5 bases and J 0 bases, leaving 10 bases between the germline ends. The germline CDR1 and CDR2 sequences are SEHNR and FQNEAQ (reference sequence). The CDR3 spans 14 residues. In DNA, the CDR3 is TGTGCCAGCAGCCCTAGGACCATGAACACTGAAGCTTTCTTT. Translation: CASSPRTMNTEAFF.